This T cell receptor (beta chain) emerged from a study of blood T cell repertoires in COVID-19. In the study overall: Sample material is recorded as cDNA or gDNA derived from T cells, B-cell-depleted T cells, or PBMCs.

Germline CDR1 is LNHDA and CDR2 is SQIVND (reference sequence). The V segment lost 6 bases and the J segment 5 bases; nucleotides outside the gene matches: 7. This CDR3 comprises 15 residues. Repertoires were generated with immunoSEQ multiplex PCR, while TCRdb's copy carries only in-frame clones and drops some. The table has approximately 150,000 clones, around 80% seen once; the top ten hold over 4%. The sequenced sample consisted of peripheral blood. This sequence was found in a woman between 45 and 65 years old with acute or convalescent COVID-19. The chain links TRBV19 to TRBJ1-5; TRBD1 matches 10 bases. This CDR3 is CASRPGQGMYQPQHF. For the CDR3, the DNA is TGTGCCAGTAGACCGGGACAGGGGATGTATCAGCCCCAGCATTTT.